This T cell receptor beta chain was sequenced for a study of blood T cell repertoires in COVID-19. Across the whole study: From T cells, B-cell-depleted T cells, or PBMCs came the material, which was cDNA or gDNA.

Repertoires were generated with immunoSEQ multiplex PCR, while TCRdb's copy carries only in-frame clones and drops some. The sample yields approximately 75,000 clones, around 80% seen once. CDR3 length equals 15 residues. V was pared by 4 bases and J by 5 bases, with 18 bases between. CDR1 is SGHNT, CDR2 YYREEE, per germline (reference sequence). The sequence was collected from a man aged 50 or older with COVID-19, enrolled during active disease. The sequencing input was peripheral blood. The J gene is TRBJ2-5, the V gene TRBV5-4, with D perhaps TRBD1 (5 bases). CDR3 region: CASSDDSGARETQYF. CDR3 bases: TGTGCCAGCAGCGACGATAGTGGGGCGAGGGAGACCCAGTACTTC. The full variable domain, in which reference TRBV5-4 and TRBJ2-5 provide the parts outside the CDR3, is ETGVTQSPTHLIKTRGQQVTLRCSSQSGHNTVSWYQQALGQGPQFIFQYYREEENGRGNFPPRFSGLQFPNYSSELNVNALELDDSALYLCASSDDSGARETQYFGPGTRLLVL.